This passage covers 23 T cell receptor beta chains from one sample sequenced in a study of glioma-infiltrating T cells (dated by TCRdb to about 2016). Instrument used: Illumina MiSeq. The iRepertoire nested amplicon-rescue multiplex PCR (arm-PCR) platform was used to amplify TCR alpha and beta CDR3 regions from RNA. TCRdb trimmed the raw reads at Q25, called clones with MiXCR and kept productive beta chains. Each record represents a unique CDR3 protein, reported with the most common genes and DNA among its rows. The sample table holds 400,000 or so distinct CDR3 sequences, of which 41% were seen once. The ten biggest clones cover more than 10% of the sample. Sequenced input: glioma tissue, nonneoplastic brain tissue, or PBMCs (not recorded which). These receptors came from a human donor with low-grade glioma or glioblastoma, undergoing nonglioma brain surgery, or in good health (not recorded which).

V usage is TRBV29-1 and J usage is TRBJ2-1, with a tentative D call TRBD1 (6 bases). Germline CDR1 and CDR2: SQVTM and ANQGSEA. The CDR3 is made up of 13 amino acids. Trimming removed 7 bases from V and 9 bases from J, with 19 bases in between. The CDR3: CSAQGQRGGEQFF. In DNA form, the CDR3 reads TGCAGCGCCCAAGGACAGAGAGGTGGTGAGCAGTTCTTC.

This chain uses TRBV25-1 with TRBJ1-1, with TRBD1 as a possible D gene (5 bases). The CDR3 is 15 residues long. The V and J ends lost 6 bases and 7 bases respectively, with 21 bases between them. Germline-derived CDR1 and CDR2 are MGHDK and SYGVNS. CDR3 coding DNA: TGTGCCAGCAGACAATATGGGGGAACAGATGATGAAGCTTTCTTT. It is translated as CASRQYGGTDDEAFF.

There are many counts of this clonotype. The chain combines TRBV10-3 with TRBJ2-3, with D unclear. V lost 5 bases, J lost 6 bases, and 9 bases lay in between. Per the germline V gene, CDR1 is ENHRY and CDR2 is SYGVKD. The CDR3 is 12 residues long. In nucleotides, the CDR3 is TGTGCCATCAGTATCTATGGGGATACGCAGTATTTT. Translated, it gives CAISIYGDTQYF.

This clonotype appeared many times. The rearrangement links TRBV7-2 to TRBJ2-1; no clear D gene. The V end lost 3 bases, the J end lost 1 base, and 10 bases lay between the germline ends. CDR1 is SGHTA and CDR2 is FQGNSA in the germline V gene. The CDR3 totals 15 residues. The CDR3 is CASSFRGPSYNEQFF. The CDR3 nucleotides are TGTGCCAGCAGCTTTCGCGGCCCATCCTACAATGAGCAGTTCTTC.

This clonotype was counted ten times or more. The chain links TRBV6-2 or TRBV6-3 to TRBJ2-7; D is possibly TRBD2 (5 bases). The CDR3 has 18 amino acids. Trimming left V 2 bases short and J 3 bases short, with 23 bases between. Germline V gives CDR1 MNHEY, CDR2 SVGEGT. The CDR3 region is CASSYPALGSGGLYEQYF. As DNA, the CDR3 is TGTGCCAGCAGTTACCCCGCGCTGGGCAGCGGAGGCCTCTACGAGCAGTACTTC.

This clonotype was counted many times. The J gene is TRBJ2-3, the V gene TRBV6-1; the D call may be TRBD1 or TRBD2 (5 bases each). From germline, CDR1 is MNHNS and CDR2 SASEGT. Trimming removed 6 bases at V and 7 bases at J, with 17 bases between. The CDR3 is 14 residues long. In DNA form, the CDR3 reads TGTGCCAGCAGCCCCAGGGAGTACTCGAATACGCAGTATTTT. Translated, it gives CASSPREYSNTQYF.

The chain recombines TRBV20-1 with TRBJ2-7; 7 bases map to TRBD2. In germline, CDR1 is DFQATT, CDR2 SNEGSKA (reference sequence). CDR3 length: 15 residues. The ends lost 5 bases at V and 6 bases at J; junction bases unmatched: 16. In nucleotides, the CDR3 is TGCAGTGCTCCCGGGGGAGGGGCTTCAGTCTCCGAGCAGTACTTC. Translation gives CSAPGGGASVSEQYF.

This clonotype was seen ten or more times. CDR3 coding DNA: TGCGCCAGCAGCCAAGCCAGCAGGTCCTACGAGCAGTACTTC. Amino acids: CASSQASRSYEQYF. This chain uses TRBV4-1 with TRBJ2-7, with D unclear. The CDR3 runs to 14 residues. The germline V gene has CDR1 MGHRA and CDR2 YSYEKL. V was clipped by 1 base and J by 1 base, with 8 bases between them.

This chain links TRBV4-1 with TRBJ2-5; possibly TRBD1 for D (6 bases). The length of the CDR3 is 15 residues. V dropped 0 bases and J dropped 12 bases, with 20 bases sitting between them. The V gene's germline CDR1 is MGHRA and CDR2 YSYEKL. The CDR3 protein is CASSQEGQGFPTKYF. The DNA for the CDR3 is TGCGCCAGCAGCCAAGAGGGGCAGGGGTTTCCTACCAAGTACTTC.

This clonotype was observed at least ten times. The chain recombines TRBV15 with TRBJ2-7, with a tentative D call TRBD1 (6 bases). Germline V CDR1 and CDR2: LNHNV, YYDKDF (reference sequence). V lost 2 bases to trimming and J lost 2 bases, with 13 bases between them. This CDR3 comprises 15 residues. The chain's CDR3 is CATSRPETGPYEQYF. CDR3 DNA: TGTGCCACCAGCAGACCGGAGACAGGTCCCTACGAGCAGTACTTC.

The chain combines TRBV6-5 with TRBJ1-5, with D perhaps TRBD1 (5 bases). This CDR3 contains 15 residues. Trimming took 4 bases from V and 4 from J, leaving 14 bases between them. Germline V gene data show CDR1 as MNHEY and CDR2 as SVGAGI. The chain's CDR3 is CASSCLGAGNQPQHF. CDR3 nucleotides: TGTGCCAGCAGTTGTCTAGGGGCCGGTAATCAGCCCCAGCATTTT.

The chain carries TRBV5-8 and TRBJ1-3; 8 nucleotides align to TRBD1. Germline lookup yields CDR1 SGHTS and CDR2 YDEGEE. The junction had 9 bases not matched to a gene; V was cut back by 4 bases and J by 6 bases. The CDR3 is 15 amino acids. The CDR3 loop is CASSRTGGPENTIYF. In DNA, the CDR3 is TGTGCCAGCAGCCGAACAGGGGGTCCTGAAAACACCATATATTTT.

Only a few counts were recorded for this clonotype. V usage is TRBV24-1 and J usage is TRBJ1-1; 8 bases fit TRBD1. CDR1 is KGHDR and CDR2 is SFDVKD in the germline V gene. Trimming took 5 bases from V and 6 from J; bases not matched to a gene: 7. The CDR3 length is 14 residues. The DNA of the CDR3 is TGTGCCACCAGTGCGGGCCACAGGGGGGCTGAAGCTTTCTTT. Residues: CATSAGHRGAEAFF.

The chain uses TRBV28 and TRBJ2-7; D is unresolved. Trimming took 1 base from V and 3 from J, leaving 7 bases between them. The CDR3 covers 13 residues. Germline-derived CDR1 and CDR2 are MDHEN and SYDVKM. This chain's CDR3 is CASSLSLFYEQYF. In nucleotides, the CDR3 is TGTGCCAGCAGTTTATCTCTTTTCTACGAGCAGTACTTC.

V usage is TRBV28 and J usage is TRBJ2-2; D is ambiguous. In germline, CDR1 is MDHEN, CDR2 SYDVKM. Trimming pared 8 bases from V and 3 bases from J, leaving 10 bases between. The CDR3 sequence is 13 residues long. The CDR3 DNA reads as TGTGCCAGCTCGTTTCTGGACACCGGGGAGCTGTTTTTT. Its protein is CASSFLDTGELFF.

A remark on this clonotype: No conserved phenylalanine or tryptophan is present at the end of the CDR3, so a read error is the likely explanation. J is TRBJ2-1 and V is TRBV20-1; a weak D match, TRBD1 (5 bases). Judging by the DNA end, TRBJ2-7 fits better; the J call may be wrong. Germline CDR1 DFQATT, CDR2 SNEGSKA (reference sequence). The CDR3 is 12 residues long. CDR3 coding DNA: TGCAGTGCCTCCAGGGCTCCATACGAGCAGTACCTC. It specifies CSASRAPYEQYL.

This clonotype was counted ten times or more. The chain joins TRBV27 to TRBJ2-2; no reliable D call. Between the trimmed V and J ends, which lost 5 bases and 6 bases, there was a span of 13 bases. CDR1 MNHEY and CDR2 SMNVEV come from the germline V gene (reference sequence). This CDR3 has 14 residues. The CDR3 loop is CASSTPLSAGELFF. The DNA of the CDR3 is TGTGCCAGCAGTACCCCCCTGAGCGCCGGGGAGCTGTTTTTT.

This clonotype appeared many times. The V and J genes are TRBV27 and TRBJ1-2; TRBD1 aligns across 8 bases. CDR3 length equals 15 residues. V lost 5 bases, J lost 7 bases, and 12 bases stayed unmatched. Germline loops: CDR1 MNHEY, CDR2 SMNVEV (reference sequence). The CDR3 reads CASSPWTGPRGGYTF. CDR3 coding DNA: TGTGCCAGCAGTCCTTGGACAGGGCCCCGGGGTGGCTACACCTTC.

Regarding this clonotype: Being one base from a much bigger clone, this may be a read error. This chain links TRBV20-1 with TRBJ2-7, with D uncertain. Germline CDR1 reads DFQATT; CDR2 reads SNEGSKA (reference sequence). V lost 4 bases to trimming and J lost 0 bases, with 10 bases between them. The CDR3 runs to 13 residues. The DNA for the CDR3 is TGCAGTGCTAAAGATCCAAGCTCCTACGAGCAGTACTTC. Amino acids: CSAKDPSSYEQYF.

The genes are TRBV20-1 and TRBJ2-1; tentative D call: TRBD2 (5 bases). V lost 6 bases, J lost 8 bases, and 23 bases lay in between. CDR3 size: 15 residues. Germline CDR1 and CDR2: DFQATT and SNEGSKA (reference sequence). In nucleotides, the CDR3 is TGCAGTGCCTCAAAGCCGGAACTAGGTAACCATGAGCAGTTCTTC. This encodes CSASKPELGNHEQFF.

This clonotype was counted ten times or more. V usage is TRBV15 and J usage is TRBJ1-5; 8 positions agree with TRBD1. CDR1 LNHNV and CDR2 YYDKDF come from the germline V gene (reference sequence). The V gene end was trimmed by 0 bases and the J gene end by 13 bases; junction bases not matched to a gene: 11. The CDR3 loop spans 15 amino acids. The CDR3 nucleotides read TGTGCCACCAGCAGAGATTTGGACACAGGGGGGGTACAGCATTTT. As protein: CATSRDLDTGGVQHF.

The chain combines TRBV7-9 with TRBJ2-5, with unresolved D. The CDR3 runs to 13 residues. Deletions cut 4 bases from V and 1 base from J, with 7 bases between. CDR1 is SEHNR and CDR2 is FQNEAQ in the germline V gene (reference sequence). The CDR3: CASSSDPQETQYF. DNA for the CDR3: TGTGCCAGCAGCTCGGATCCCCAAGAGACCCAGTACTTC.

This chain links TRBV6-2 or TRBV6-3 with TRBJ2-7; no definite D call. V gave up 6 bases and J gave up 3 bases, with 24 bases separating them. The length of the CDR3 is 17 residues. From germline, CDR1 is MNHEY and CDR2 SVGEGT. CDR3 protein: CASSQRRANPVHYEQYF. CDR3 nucleotide sequence: TGTGCCAGCAGCCAACGTCGGGCAAACCCCGTCCACTACGAGCAGTACTTC.